These T cell receptor beta chains were read from a single sample in a study of PD-1 blockade in classical Hodgkin lymphoma. The protocol was immunoSEQ multiplex PCR, while the TCRdb copy is restricted to in-frame clones and leaves out a portion. Here the sample spans some 93,000 clones, roughly 73% being singletons. Specimen: peripheral blood mononuclear cells (PBMCs), collected before the fourth cycle of nivolumab. The receptors here all came from a human donor with classical Hodgkin lymphoma. Both conserved end residues are part of each CDR3. The D gene is left open where the match is weak. Some rows mark clone size as missing; the rest say once, few, many or name a class of expanded clone.

clone size: .; J gene: TRBJ1-3; V gene: TRBV6-6; D gene: .; CDR3 DNA: TGTGCCAGCAGTAAACCCAGCTCTGGAAACACCATATATTTT; CDR3 protein: CASSKPSSGNTIYF
clone size: .; J gene: TRBJ1-1; V gene: TRBV7-7; D gene: .; CDR3 DNA: TGTGCCAGCAGCTTAGAGAGGAACACTGAAGCTTTCTTT; CDR3 protein: CASSLERNTEAFF
clone size: .; J gene: TRBJ1-3; V gene: TRBV7-9; D gene: TRBD1; CDR3 DNA: TGTGCCAGCAGCTCAGGGGGCGCGAGGGGAAACACCATATATTTT; CDR3 protein: CASSSGGARGNTIYF
clone size: .; J gene: TRBJ2-3; V gene: TRBV2; D gene: .; CDR3 DNA: TGTGCCAGCAGTCGAGATACGCAGTATTTT; CDR3 protein: CASSRDTQYF
clone size: .; J gene: TRBJ1-1; V gene: TRBV6-5; D gene: .; CDR3 DNA: TGTGCCAGCAGCTCCCTCCGGGGAGGGAACACTGAAGCTTTCTTT; CDR3 protein: CASSSLRGGNTEAFF
clone size: .; J gene: TRBJ1-5; V gene: TRBV5-5; D gene: .; CDR3 DNA: TGTGCCAGCAGCAGCTTCGGGGGGGTAAGCAATCAGCCCCAGCATTTT; CDR3 protein: CASSSFGGVSNQPQHF
clone size: .; J gene: TRBJ2-7; V gene: TRBV9; D gene: .; CDR3 DNA: TGTGCCAGCAGCGTAGGTGCCTATTACGAGCAGTACTTC; CDR3 protein: CASSVGAYYEQYF
clone size: .; J gene: TRBJ2-5; V gene: TRBV7-3; D gene: .; CDR3 DNA: TGTGCCAGCAGCTTAGAGCCGGGGACCAGAGAGACCCAGTACTTC; CDR3 protein: CASSLEPGTRETQYF
clone size: .; J gene: TRBJ1-2; V gene: TRBV4-3; D gene: TRBD1; CDR3 DNA: TGCGCCAGCAGCCTCGGACAGGGGACCTATGGCTACACCTTC; CDR3 protein: CASSLGQGTYGYTF
clone size: .; J gene: TRBJ2-3; V gene: TRBV7-2; D gene: TRBD2; CDR3 DNA: TGTGCCAGCAGCTTAGGCGGGACTAGCGGGGCAGATACGCAGTATTTT; CDR3 protein: CASSLGGTSGADTQYF
clone size: .; J gene: TRBJ2-5; V gene: TRBV6-5; D gene: TRBD1; CDR3 DNA: TGTGCCAGCAGCCACTGGGACAGCCGCCAAGAGACCCAGTACTTC; CDR3 protein: CASSHWDSRQETQYF
clone size: .; J gene: TRBJ2-7; V gene: TRBV19; D gene: .; CDR3 DNA: TGTGCCAGTAGTTCCGGCGGACGGCCTCCCTACGAGCAGTACTTC; CDR3 protein: CASSSGGRPPYEQYF
clone size: .; J gene: TRBJ1-2; V gene: TRBV4-3; D gene: .; CDR3 DNA: TGCGCCAGCAGCCAGAAGCTATGGGACTATGGCTACACCTTC; CDR3 protein: CASSQKLWDYGYTF
clone size: once; J gene: TRBJ1-2; V gene: TRBV6-1; D gene: .; CDR3 DNA: TGTGCCAGCAGACAGACTTACAGGGACTTTGGCTACACCTTC; CDR3 protein: CASRQTYRDFGYTF
clone size: few; J gene: TRBJ1-4; V gene: TRBV18; D gene: .; CDR3 DNA: TGTGCCAGCTCACGTCCGCCGGGCGATAATGAAAAACTGTTTTTT; CDR3 protein: CASSRPPGDNEKLFF
clone size: .; J gene: TRBJ1-3; V gene: TRBV7-9; D gene: .; CDR3 DNA: TGTGCCAGCAGGGCCGACTTCTCTGGAAACACCATATATTTT; CDR3 protein: CASRADFSGNTIYF
clone size: .; J gene: TRBJ1-5; V gene: TRBV28; D gene: .; CDR3 DNA: TGTGCCAGCAGCTGGGGGACACTGAATAGCAATCAGCCCCAGCATTTT; CDR3 protein: CASSWGTLNSNQPQHF
clone size: .; J gene: TRBJ2-4; V gene: TRBV5-4; D gene: TRBD1; CDR3 DNA: TGTGCCAGCAGCTCTGGAACAGGGGAAGTTCAGTACTTC; CDR3 protein: CASSSGTGEVQYF
clone size: few; J gene: TRBJ2-3; V gene: TRBV28; D gene: TRBD2; CDR3 DNA: TGTGCCAGCACCGGGGGGGCCGCGGGGGTAGATACGCAGTATTTT; CDR3 protein: CASTGGAAGVDTQYF
clone size: .; J gene: TRBJ2-7; V gene: TRBV5-6; D gene: TRBD1; CDR3 DNA: TGTGCCAGCAGACCTACAGGGGCCCTCTCCTACGAGCAGTACTTC; CDR3 protein: CASRPTGALSYEQYF
clone size: .; J gene: TRBJ1-1; V gene: TRBV5-1; D gene: .; CDR3 DNA: TGCGCCAGCAGCCCAGTGGACAGAGGCACTGAAGCTTTCTTT; CDR3 protein: CASSPVDRGTEAFF
clone size: .; J gene: TRBJ2-1; V gene: TRBV7-6; D gene: TRBD1; CDR3 DNA: TGTGCCAGCAGCAACCGGGACAGGAACAATGAGCAGTTCTTC; CDR3 protein: CASSNRDRNNEQFF
clone size: .; J gene: TRBJ2-7; V gene: TRBV7-6; D gene: .; CDR3 DNA: TGTGCCAGCAGCTTAGAGCTGGGCCCGTACGAGCAGTACTTC; CDR3 protein: CASSLELGPYEQYF
clone size: .; J gene: TRBJ2-7; V gene: TRBV7-9; D gene: .; CDR3 DNA: TGTGCCAGCAGCTTTGGACAGTCCCTCTACGAGCAGTACTTC; CDR3 protein: CASSFGQSLYEQYF
clone size: .; J gene: TRBJ1-6; V gene: TRBV12-5; D gene: .; CDR3 DNA: TGTGCTAGTGGTTTTTCAGGGGCAGGGTCACCCCTCCACTTT; CDR3 protein: CASGFSGAGSPLHF
clone size: .; J gene: TRBJ2-3; V gene: TRBV6-1; D gene: TRBD1; CDR3 DNA: TGTGCCAGCAGTGAATTCGCCAGGGGGTCCCTCACAGATACGCAGTATTTT; CDR3 protein: CASSEFARGSLTDTQYF
clone size: .; J gene: TRBJ1-4; V gene: TRBV4-1; D gene: .; CDR3 DNA: TGCGCCAGCAGCCAAGATCACGCAGGGTGGTCTAAACTGTTTTTT; CDR3 protein: CASSQDHAGWSKLFF
clone size: .; J gene: TRBJ2-7; V gene: TRBV30; D gene: TRBD1; CDR3 DNA: TGTGCCTGGAGTTCCGGGACAGGCTTCTACGAGCAGTACTTC; CDR3 protein: CAWSSGTGFYEQYF
clone size: .; J gene: TRBJ2-3; V gene: TRBV6-5; D gene: .; CDR3 DNA: TGTGCCAGCAGTTACTCGGGGGGAGTTCTCACAGATACGCAGTATTTT; CDR3 protein: CASSYSGGVLTDTQYF